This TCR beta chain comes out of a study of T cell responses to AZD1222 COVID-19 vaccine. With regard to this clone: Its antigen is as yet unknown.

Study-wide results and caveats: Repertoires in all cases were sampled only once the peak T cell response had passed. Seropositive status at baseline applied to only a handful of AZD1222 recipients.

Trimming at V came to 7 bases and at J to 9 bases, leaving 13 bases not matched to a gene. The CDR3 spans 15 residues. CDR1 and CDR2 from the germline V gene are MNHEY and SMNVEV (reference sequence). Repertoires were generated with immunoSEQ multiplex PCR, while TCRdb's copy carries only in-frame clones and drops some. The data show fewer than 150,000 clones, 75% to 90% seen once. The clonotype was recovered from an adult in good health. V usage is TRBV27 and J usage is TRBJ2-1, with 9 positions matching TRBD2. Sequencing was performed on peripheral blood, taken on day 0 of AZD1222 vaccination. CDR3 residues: CASNERGAPSGEQFF. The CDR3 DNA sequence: TGTGCCAGCAATGAGCGGGGGGCCCCCTCCGGTGAGCAGTTCTTC.